The present T cell receptor beta chain was sequenced within a study of T cell responses to AZD1222 COVID-19 vaccine. Comment on this clone: Its target is unknown.

Trimming removed 4 bases from V and 6 bases from J; junction bases left unmatched: 8. The CDR3 consists of 15 residues. TCRdb keeps only in-frame clones here, not all; method: immunoSEQ multiplex PCR. The sample shows about 93,000 clones, 80% to 90% of them seen only once. Study findings and constraints: Baseline serology detected seropositivity in only 6 or 7 AZD1222 recipients. Dominant CD4 TCR responses targeted spike regions 160-218 and 743-854. Receipt of two AZD1222 doses was followed by a rise in Spike-specific TCR breadth and depth. Clonal diversity may have been underestimated, and the donors were mostly white British, with more females than males.

The source is an adult in good health. V and J are TRBV23-1 and TRBJ1-1; 10 positions match TRBD1. TRBV23-1 is noted as an ORF with a role that remains uncertain. The starting material was peripheral blood, obtained on day 0 of AZD1222 vaccination. Here the CDR3 reads CASSPPGTGAPEAFF. CDR3 coding DNA: TGCGCCAGCAGTCCCCCCGGGACAGGGGCCCCTGAAGCTTTCTTT.